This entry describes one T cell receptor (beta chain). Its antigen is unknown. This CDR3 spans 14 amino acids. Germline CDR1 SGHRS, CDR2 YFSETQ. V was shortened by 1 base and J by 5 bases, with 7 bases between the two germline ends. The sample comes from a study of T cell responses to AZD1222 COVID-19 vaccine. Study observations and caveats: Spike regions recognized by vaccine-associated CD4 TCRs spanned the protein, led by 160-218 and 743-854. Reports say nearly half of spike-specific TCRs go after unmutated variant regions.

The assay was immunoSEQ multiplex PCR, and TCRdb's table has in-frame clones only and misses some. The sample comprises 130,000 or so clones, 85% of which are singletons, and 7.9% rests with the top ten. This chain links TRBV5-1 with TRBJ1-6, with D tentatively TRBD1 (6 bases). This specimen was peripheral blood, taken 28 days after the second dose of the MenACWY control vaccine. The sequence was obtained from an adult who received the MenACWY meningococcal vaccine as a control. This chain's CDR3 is CASSLWTDNSPLHF. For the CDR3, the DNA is TGCGCCAGCAGCTTGTGGACAGATAATTCACCCCTCCACTTT.